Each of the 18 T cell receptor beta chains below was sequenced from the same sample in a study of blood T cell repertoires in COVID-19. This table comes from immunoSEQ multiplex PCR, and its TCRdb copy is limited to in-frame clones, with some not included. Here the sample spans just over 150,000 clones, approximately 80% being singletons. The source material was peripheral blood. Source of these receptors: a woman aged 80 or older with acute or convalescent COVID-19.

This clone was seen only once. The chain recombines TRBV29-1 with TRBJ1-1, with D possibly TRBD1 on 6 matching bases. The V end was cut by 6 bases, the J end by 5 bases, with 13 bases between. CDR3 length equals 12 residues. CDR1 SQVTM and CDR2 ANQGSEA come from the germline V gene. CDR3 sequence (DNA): TGCAGCGTCGGACAGCCGAAGACTGAAGCTTTCTTT. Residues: CSVGQPKTEAFF.

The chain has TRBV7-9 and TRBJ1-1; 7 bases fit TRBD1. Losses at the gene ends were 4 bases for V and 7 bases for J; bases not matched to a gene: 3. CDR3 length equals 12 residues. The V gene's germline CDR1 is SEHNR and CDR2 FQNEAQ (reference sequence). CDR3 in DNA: TGTGCCAGCAGCTGGGGGACAGATGAAGCTTTCTTT. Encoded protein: CASSWGTDEAFF.

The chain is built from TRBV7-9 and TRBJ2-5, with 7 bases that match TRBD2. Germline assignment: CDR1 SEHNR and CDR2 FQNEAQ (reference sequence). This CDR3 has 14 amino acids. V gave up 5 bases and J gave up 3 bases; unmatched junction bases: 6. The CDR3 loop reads CASSRSGREETQYF. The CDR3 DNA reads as TGTGCCAGCAGCCGATCGGGGAGGGAAGAGACCCAGTACTTC.

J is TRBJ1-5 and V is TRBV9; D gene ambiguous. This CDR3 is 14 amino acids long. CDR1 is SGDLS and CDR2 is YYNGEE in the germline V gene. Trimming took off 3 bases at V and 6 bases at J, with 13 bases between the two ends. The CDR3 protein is CASSADLGSQPQHF. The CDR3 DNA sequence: TGTGCCAGCAGCGCGGATCTAGGGAGTCAGCCCCAGCATTTT.

CDR3 sequence: CASRRQAATNEKLFF. DNA for the CDR3: TGTGCCAGCAGGAGACAAGCTGCAACTAATGAAAAACTGTTTTTT. The J gene is TRBJ1-4, the V gene TRBV4-2, with D unresolved. Per germline, CDR1 LGHNA and CDR2 YNFKEQ. V shed 6 bases and J shed 0 bases, with 11 bases lying between them. CDR3 length equals 15 residues.

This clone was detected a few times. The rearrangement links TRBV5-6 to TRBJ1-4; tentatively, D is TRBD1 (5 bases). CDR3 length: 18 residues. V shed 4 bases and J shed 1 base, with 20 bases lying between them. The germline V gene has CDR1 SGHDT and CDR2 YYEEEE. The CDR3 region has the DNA TGTGCCAGCAGCCCTGGGGCGCCGGGGACTCTAACTAATGAAAAACTGTTTTTT. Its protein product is CASSPGAPGTLTNEKLFF.

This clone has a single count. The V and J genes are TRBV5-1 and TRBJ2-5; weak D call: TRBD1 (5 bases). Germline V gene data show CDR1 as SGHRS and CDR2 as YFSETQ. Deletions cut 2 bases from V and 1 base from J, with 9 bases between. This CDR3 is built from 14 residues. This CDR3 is CASSLDSLQETQYF. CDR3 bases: TGCGCCAGCAGCTTAGACAGCCTCCAAGAGACCCAGTACTTC.

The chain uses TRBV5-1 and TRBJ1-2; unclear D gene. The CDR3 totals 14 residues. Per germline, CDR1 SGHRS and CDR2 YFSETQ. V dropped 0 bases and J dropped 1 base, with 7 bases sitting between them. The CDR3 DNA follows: TGCGCCAGCAGCTTGGGCCAGATTAACTATGGCTACACCTTC. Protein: CASSLGQINYGYTF.

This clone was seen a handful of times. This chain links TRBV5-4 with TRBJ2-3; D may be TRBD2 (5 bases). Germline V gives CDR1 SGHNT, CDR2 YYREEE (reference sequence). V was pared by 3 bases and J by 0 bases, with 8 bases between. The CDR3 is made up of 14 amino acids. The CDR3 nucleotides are TGTGCCAGCAGCTCAGCGGCTAGCACAGATACGCAGTATTTT. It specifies CASSSAASTDTQYF.

DNA for the CDR3: TGTGCCAGCTCACAGGGGACAGGGACTGGCTACACCTTC. Translation: CASSQGTGTGYTF. V gene TRBV18 combines with J gene TRBJ1-2; TRBD1 matches at 9 bases. This CDR3 comprises 13 residues. V shed 4 bases and J 7 bases; nucleotides not matched to a gene: 4. Per the germline V gene, CDR1 is KGHSH and CDR2 is LQKENI.

The DNA for the CDR3 is TGTGCCAGCAGTTACTCCCCAGCCTACGAGCAGTACTTC. Its translation is CASSYSPAYEQYF. The V gene is TRBV6-2 or TRBV6-3, the J gene TRBJ2-7, with D unresolved. Trimming removed 0 bases from V and 2 bases from J, with 5 bases in between. Germline V gene data show CDR1 as MNHEY and CDR2 as SVGEGT. This CDR3 has 13 amino acids.

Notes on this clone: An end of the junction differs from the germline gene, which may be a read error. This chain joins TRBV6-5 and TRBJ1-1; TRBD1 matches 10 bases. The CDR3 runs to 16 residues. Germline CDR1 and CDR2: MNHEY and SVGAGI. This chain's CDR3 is CASSYSLGQGNPEAFF. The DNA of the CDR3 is TGTGCCAGCAGTTACTCCCTGGGACAGGGGAACCCTGAAGCTTTCTTT.

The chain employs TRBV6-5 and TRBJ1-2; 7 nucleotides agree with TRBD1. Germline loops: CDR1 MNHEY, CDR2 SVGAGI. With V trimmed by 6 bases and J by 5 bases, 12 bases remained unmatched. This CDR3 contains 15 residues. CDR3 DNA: TGTGCCAGCAGCGAGAAGGGCTTGGGACAGTATGGCTACACCTTC. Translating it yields CASSEKGLGQYGYTF.

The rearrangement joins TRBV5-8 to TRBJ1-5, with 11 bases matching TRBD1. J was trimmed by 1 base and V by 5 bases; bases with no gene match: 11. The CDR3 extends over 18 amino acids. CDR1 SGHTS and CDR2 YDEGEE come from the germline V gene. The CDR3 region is CASSRTGGQVRSNQPQHF. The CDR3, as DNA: TGTGCCAGCAGTCGGACAGGGGGCCAGGTCCGGAGCAATCAGCCCCAGCATTTT.

The CDR3 is CATSRDLVNEQFF. In DNA, the CDR3 is TGTGCCACCAGCAGAGATTTAGTCAATGAGCAGTTCTTC. The rearrangement uses TRBV15 and TRBJ2-1; D gene unclear. V lost 0 bases, J lost 6 bases, and 6 bases lay in between. CDR1 and CDR2 (germline): LNHNV, YYDKDF (reference sequence). The CDR3 runs 13 residues.

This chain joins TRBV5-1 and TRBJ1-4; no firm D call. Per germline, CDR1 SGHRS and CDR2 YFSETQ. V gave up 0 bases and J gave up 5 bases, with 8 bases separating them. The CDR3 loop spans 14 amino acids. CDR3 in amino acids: CASSLAGGNEKLFF. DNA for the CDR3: TGCGCCAGCAGCTTGGCCGGAGGAAATGAAAAACTGTTTTTT.

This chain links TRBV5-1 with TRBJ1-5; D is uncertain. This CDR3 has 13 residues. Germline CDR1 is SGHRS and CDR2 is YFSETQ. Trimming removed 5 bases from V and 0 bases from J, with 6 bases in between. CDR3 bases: TGCGCCAGCAGACCAGATAGCAATCAGCCCCAGCATTTT. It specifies CASRPDSNQPQHF.

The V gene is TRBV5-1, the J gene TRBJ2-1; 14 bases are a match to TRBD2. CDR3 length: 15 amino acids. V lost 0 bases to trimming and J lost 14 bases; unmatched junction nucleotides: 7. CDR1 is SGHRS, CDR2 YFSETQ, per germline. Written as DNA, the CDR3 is TGCGCCAGCAGCTTGGCGGGACTAGCGGGGGCGTCGGAGTTCTTC. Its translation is CASSLAGLAGASEFF.